One and the same sample provided the 29 T cell receptor beta chains below, sequenced in a study of blood T cell repertoires in COVID-19. Produced via immunoSEQ multiplex PCR; TCRdb's table is partial and in-frame only. The sample has approximately 180,000 clones; 70% to 90% are singletons. Sequencing used peripheral blood. Receptors originate from a man in his forties with active or convalescent COVID-19.

CDR3 loop: CASSDRTGGLGTEAFF. The CDR3 region has the DNA TGCGCCAGCAGTGATCGTACAGGGGGCCTCGGCACTGAAGCTTTCTTT. The rearrangement links TRBV10-2 to TRBJ1-1; 9 bases align to TRBD1. Germline-derived CDR1 and CDR2 are WSHSY and SAAADI. The V and J ends lost 3 bases and 4 bases, in that order; junction bases with no gene match: 9. CDR3 length equals 16 residues.

The V and J genes are TRBV3-1 (or the pseudogene TRBV3-2) and TRBJ2-3, with 8 bases lining up with TRBD2. The germline V gene has CDR1 LGHDT and CDR2 YNNKEL (reference sequence). V was pared by 0 bases and J by 8 bases, with 13 bases of the junction left unmatched. This CDR3 is 17 amino acids long. Here the CDR3 reads CASSQDAAGGSGGTQYF. The CDR3, as DNA: TGTGCCAGCAGCCAAGATGCGGCGGGGGGCTCTGGGGGTACGCAGTATTTT.

The chain recombines TRBV30 with TRBJ2-7; 9 bases agree with TRBD2. The V gene end was trimmed by 5 bases and the J gene end by 6 bases; junction bases not matched to a gene: 11. Germline loops: CDR1 GTSNPN, CDR2 SVGIG (reference sequence). The CDR3 contains 14 residues. The CDR3: CAWSRGGGGLEQYF. In DNA form, the CDR3 reads TGTGCCTGGTCCCGAGGCGGGGGGGGACTCGAGCAGTACTTC. Full variable domain (rest looked up from reference TRBV30 and TRBJ2-7): SQTIHQWPATLVQPVGSPLSLECTVEGTSNPNLYWYRQAAGRGLQLLFYSVGIGQISSEVPQNLSASRPQDRQFILSSKKLLLSDSGFYLCAWSRGGGGLEQYFGPGTRLTVT.

The gene calls are TRBV30 and TRBJ2-7, with TRBD1 matching over 9 bases. This CDR3 spans 16 amino acids. Per germline, CDR1 GTSNPN and CDR2 SVGIG (reference sequence). Trimming removed 1 base from V and 5 bases from J; junction bases left unmatched: 12. CDR3 sequence (DNA): TGTGCCTGGAGTGGATATCCCGGGACAGGGCCCGACGAGCAGTACTTC. Its translation: CAWSGYPGTGPDEQYF.

In its sample, this clone was seen once. The gene calls are TRBV30 and TRBJ1-1, with 7 nucleotides matching TRBD1. The V gene's germline CDR1 is GTSNPN and CDR2 SVGIG (reference sequence). The CDR3 sequence is 15 residues long. J gave up 1 base and V 3 bases, and 8 bases lay outside the gene matches. The CDR3 sequence: CAWRPEGQRNTEAFF. Here the CDR3 DNA reads TGTGCCTGGAGGCCTGAGGGACAGAGGAACACTGAAGCTTTCTTT.

The J gene is TRBJ1-2, the V gene TRBV30; D gene uncertain. This CDR3 is built from 13 residues. Germline values: CDR1 GTSNPN, CDR2 SVGIG (reference sequence). V was shortened by 2 bases and J by 7 bases, with 14 bases between the two germline ends. CDR3 in amino acids: CAWSIREGGGYTF. CDR3 in DNA: TGTGCCTGGAGTATAAGGGAGGGAGGTGGCTACACCTTC.

The CDR3: CASSLTPSTGTYEQYF. The CDR3 DNA reads TGCGCCAGCAGCTTGACCCCTTCGACTGGAACCTACGAGCAGTACTTC. The chain carries TRBV5-1 and TRBJ2-7; D unclear. CDR3 length: 16 residues. Germline assignment: CDR1 SGHRS and CDR2 YFSETQ. V lost 1 base, J lost 2 bases, and 16 bases lay in between. The full variable domain, in which reference TRBV5-1 and TRBJ2-7 provide the parts outside the CDR3, is KAGVTQTPRYLIKTRGQQVTLSCSPISGHRSVSWYQQTPGQGLQFLFEYFSETQRNKGNFPGRFSGRQFSNSRSEMNVSTLELGDSALYLCASSLTPSTGTYEQYFGPGTRLTVT.

The rearrangement joins TRBV6-5 to TRBJ1-2, with 7 bases aligning to TRBD1. Losses at the gene ends were 7 bases for V and 4 bases for J; bases not matched to a gene: 6. From germline, CDR1 is MNHEY and CDR2 SVGAGI. The CDR3 has 13 residues. The CDR3 region is CASTRQGGYGYTF. The CDR3 region has the DNA TGTGCCAGCACCAGACAGGGCGGCTATGGCTACACCTTC.

This chain links TRBV7-8 with TRBJ1-2; 9 bases line up with TRBD1. The CDR3 runs 14 residues. Germline V CDR1 and CDR2: SGHVS, FQNEAQ. V lost 5 bases to trimming and J lost 4 bases; unmatched junction nucleotides: 5. CDR3 protein: CASSGDRVAYGYTF. CDR3 nucleotides: TGTGCCAGCAGCGGGGACAGGGTCGCCTATGGCTACACCTTC.

The chain couples TRBV9 to TRBJ2-3, with 7 bases aligning to TRBD1. The CDR3 is 15 amino acids. V shed 3 bases and J 0 bases; nucleotides not matched to a gene: 4. Germline CDR1 and CDR2: SGDLS and YYNGEE. The CDR3 protein is CASSDPGQSTDTQYF. In nucleotides, the CDR3 is TGTGCCAGCAGCGACCCGGGACAGAGCACAGATACGCAGTATTTT.

The rearrangement uses TRBV18 and TRBJ2-7; D possibly corresponds to TRBD1 (7 bases). Trimming stripped 2 bases from V and 0 bases from J, with 11 bases between. Germline-derived CDR1 and CDR2 are KGHSH and LQKENI. This CDR3 has 15 amino acids. CDR3 sequence reads: CASSPSRGDSYEQYF. The CDR3 DNA reads TGTGCCAGCTCACCATCCAGGGGGGACTCCTACGAGCAGTACTTC.

The J gene is TRBJ2-1, the V gene TRBV20-1, with D possibly matching TRBD2 (6 bases). V was shortened by 3 bases and J by 8 bases, with 17 bases between the two germline ends. Germline CDR1 and CDR2: DFQATT and SNEGSKA (reference sequence). This CDR3 is 14 amino acids long. CDR3 in amino acids: CSASPGLGGDEQFF. DNA of the CDR3: TGCAGTGCTAGTCCGGGACTGGGTGGCGATGAGCAGTTCTTC.

The chain carries TRBV18 and TRBJ1-2; 9 bases align to TRBD1. The germline V gene encodes CDR1 KGHSH and CDR2 LQKENI. V was clipped by 1 base and J by 4 bases; unmatched bases: 13. There are 18 residues in the CDR3. The CDR3 region is CASSPQDAGQGLGYGYTF. In DNA, the CDR3 is TGTGCCAGCTCACCACAGGATGCGGGACAGGGCTTAGGCTATGGCTACACCTTC. Supplemented by reference TRBV18 and TRBJ1-2, the full variable domain reads NAGVMQNPRHLVRRRGQEARLRCSPMKGHSHVYWYRQLPEEGLKFMVYLQKENIIDESGMPKERFSAEFPKEGPSILRIQQVVRGDSAAYFCASSPQDAGQGLGYGYTFGSGTRLTVV.

This chain links TRBV19 with TRBJ1-4; D might be TRBD1 (5 bases). CDR1 and CDR2 from the germline V gene are LNHDA and SQIVND (reference sequence). V lost 8 bases to trimming and J lost 7 bases, with 14 bases between them. The CDR3 sequence is 13 residues long. The CDR3 DNA sequence: TGTGCCAGTTCGGGGGACCCCTTTGAAAAACTGTTTTTT. Translating it yields CASSGDPFEKLFF.

The chain couples TRBV19 to TRBJ2-3, with D perhaps TRBD2 (5 bases). The CDR3 sequence is 16 residues long. Trimming shortened V by 4 bases and J by 3 bases, and 17 bases separated the two germline ends. The V gene's germline CDR1 is LNHDA and CDR2 SQIVND (reference sequence). CDR3 loop: CASSTGGLLGTDTQYF. In DNA, the CDR3 is TGTGCCAGTAGTACAGGAGGCCTCCTGGGGACAGATACGCAGTATTTT.

The CDR3 sequence: CASSLGTFRGNSPLHF. Here the CDR3 DNA reads TGCGCCAGCAGCTTAGGTACATTCCGAGGGAATTCACCCCTCCACTTT. The chain carries TRBV5-1 and TRBJ1-6; D is ambiguous. Between the trimmed V and J ends, which lost 2 bases and 7 bases, there was a span of 16 bases. The CDR3 runs to 16 residues. Germline CDR1 and CDR2: SGHRS and YFSETQ.

CDR3 bases: TGCAGCACCCTGACAGGGGTTGGCTACACCTTC. Its translation is CSTLTGVGYTF. The V call is TRBV29-1, the J call TRBJ1-2, with 8 bases fitting TRBD1. After removal of 8 bases from V and 7 bases from J, the junction contained 6 bases not matched to a gene. The CDR3 is made up of 11 amino acids. Germline V lookup: CDR1 SQVTM, CDR2 ANQGSEA.

V usage is TRBV27 and J usage is TRBJ1-4; D unclear. The CDR3 contains 15 residues. Germline CDR1 reads MNHEY; CDR2 reads SMNVEV (reference sequence). V lost 2 bases and J 6 bases, leaving 13 bases between the germline ends. Here the CDR3 reads CASSLTHEADEKLFF. The CDR3 DNA reads TGTGCCAGCAGTTTAACTCATGAGGCGGATGAAAAACTGTTTTTT.

The V and J genes are TRBV6-1 and TRBJ1-1; D is possibly TRBD1 (6 bases). Trimming left V 0 bases short and J 5 bases short, with 16 bases between. Germline assignment: CDR1 MNHNS and CDR2 SASEGT. CDR3 length: 16 amino acids. The CDR3 protein is CASSEAWGGQRTEAFF. DNA for the CDR3: TGTGCCAGCAGTGAAGCGTGGGGGGGGCAACGAACTGAAGCTTTCTTT.

This clone was detected only a few times. This chain uses TRBV9 with TRBJ2-5, with a tentative D call TRBD2 (6 bases). CDR1 is SGDLS, CDR2 YYNGEE, per germline. Between the trimmed V and J ends, which lost 0 bases and 5 bases, there was a span of 14 bases. The CDR3 has 15 residues. The chain's CDR3 is CASSVGRLVIETQYF. The DNA for the CDR3 is TGTGCCAGCAGCGTAGGGCGACTAGTTATCGAGACCCAGTACTTC. Looking up the rest from reference TRBV9 and TRBJ2-5 gives the full variable domain: DSGVTQTPKHLITATGQRVTLRCSPRSGDLSVYWYQQSLDQGLQFLIQYYNGEERAKGNILERFSAQQFPDLHSELNLSSLELGDSALYFCASSVGRLVIETQYFGPGTRLLVL.

This clone was observed a few times. This chain uses TRBV7-9 with TRBJ2-3; the match to TRBD2 covers 8 bases. Germline V gene lookup returns CDR1 SEHNR and CDR2 FQNEAQ (reference sequence). The length of the CDR3 is 16 residues. J lost 3 bases, V lost 5 bases, and 10 bases had no gene match. CDR3 loop: CASSPSPGGGTDTQYF. The CDR3, as DNA: TGTGCCAGCAGCCCGTCCCCGGGCGGGGGGACAGATACGCAGTATTTT.

This chain uses TRBV19 with TRBJ1-2, with no clear D. The CDR3 length is 14 residues. Looked up from germline, CDR1 is LNHDA and CDR2 is SQIVND (reference sequence). V was clipped by 6 bases and J by 4 bases, with 15 bases between them. CDR3 region: CASSLIGEAYGYTF. The CDR3 coding sequence is TGTGCCAGTAGCCTAATCGGGGAGGCCTATGGCTACACCTTC.

V usage is TRBV6-2 or TRBV6-3 and J usage is TRBJ2-5; 8 positions match TRBD2. Trimming cost V 5 bases and J 3 bases; bases outside gene matches: 11. CDR3 length: 16 amino acids. Germline V gene lookup returns CDR1 MNHEY and CDR2 SVGEGT. CDR3 coding DNA: TGTGCCAGCAGTCCCCCCCCGGGGGGGCGAAAAGAGACCCAGTACTTC. As protein: CASSPPPGGRKETQYF.

This clone is medium-sized in the sample. The chain combines TRBV4-2 with TRBJ2-7; no firm D call. Per germline, CDR1 LGHNA and CDR2 YNFKEQ. The length of the CDR3 is 15 residues. Trimming took off 0 bases at V and 3 bases at J, with 12 bases between the two ends. CDR3: CASSQEASPDYEQYF. The DNA for the CDR3 is TGTGCCAGCAGCCAAGAAGCGTCACCCGACTACGAGCAGTACTTC.

This clone was seen once. DNA for the CDR3: TGTGCCAGCAGCTTTTTAGGGAGTACTGAAGCTTTCTTT. Amino acid sequence: CASSFLGSTEAFF. The rearrangement links TRBV5-6 to TRBJ1-1; D remains unclear. CDR1 SGHDT and CDR2 YYEEEE come from the germline V gene. The V and J ends lost 2 bases and 5 bases respectively, with 10 bases between them. The CDR3 is made up of 13 amino acids.

The CDR3 spells CASSQDRTEETQYF. The CDR3 region has the DNA TGCGCCAGCAGCCAAGATCGGACAGAAGAGACCCAGTACTTC. The chain uses TRBV4-3 and TRBJ2-5; D perhaps matches TRBD1 (6 bases). The CDR3 length is 14 residues. V was cut by 0 bases and J by 3 bases, with 8 bases left in between. Germline values: CDR1 LGHNA, CDR2 YSLEER.

This rearrangement joins TRBV23-1 to TRBJ2-5, with 9 bases that match TRBD1. TRBV23-1 is recorded as an ORF, its role being uncertain. J gave up 1 base and V 3 bases, and 9 bases lay outside the gene matches. The CDR3 is 17 residues long. CDR3 sequence (DNA): TGCGCCAGCAGTCACCGCCGGGACAGGGCATCCCAAGAGACCCAGTACTTC. Protein sequence: CASSHRRDRASQETQYF.

On this clone itself: One junction end disagrees with the germline gene, perhaps due to a read error. This sequence joins TRBV28 and TRBJ1-4, with D tentatively TRBD1 (5 bases). The CDR3 length is 14 residues. Germline loops: CDR1 MDHEN, CDR2 SYDVKM. CDR3 amino acids: CACRQTRPNEKLFF. The CDR3 DNA reads TGTGCCTGCAGACAGACCCGACCTAATGAAAAACTGTTTTTT.

This chain uses TRBV7-2 with TRBJ2-1; D might be TRBD2 (6 bases). Trimming removed 7 bases from V and 3 bases from J, with 13 bases in between. The CDR3 totals 14 residues. Germline V gene data show CDR1 as SGHTA and CDR2 as FQGNSA. CDR3 DNA sequence: TGTGCCAGCACTATTACCGGGGGCTACAATGAGCAGTTCTTC. It is translated as CASTITGGYNEQFF.